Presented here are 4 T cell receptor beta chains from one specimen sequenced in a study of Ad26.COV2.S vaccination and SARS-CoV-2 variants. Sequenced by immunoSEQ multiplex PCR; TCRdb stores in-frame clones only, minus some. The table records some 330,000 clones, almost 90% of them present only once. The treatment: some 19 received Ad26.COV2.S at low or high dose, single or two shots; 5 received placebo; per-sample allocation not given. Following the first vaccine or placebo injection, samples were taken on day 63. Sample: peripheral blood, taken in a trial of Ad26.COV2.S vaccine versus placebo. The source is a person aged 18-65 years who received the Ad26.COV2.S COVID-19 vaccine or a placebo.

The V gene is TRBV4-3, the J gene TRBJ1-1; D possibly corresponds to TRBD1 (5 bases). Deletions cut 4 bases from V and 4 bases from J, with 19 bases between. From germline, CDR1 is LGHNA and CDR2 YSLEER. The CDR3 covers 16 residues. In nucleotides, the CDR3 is TGCGCCAGCAGCCCCACAAGTAGGGGAAGAAGCACTGAAGCTTTCTTT. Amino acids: CASSPTSRGRSTEAFF.

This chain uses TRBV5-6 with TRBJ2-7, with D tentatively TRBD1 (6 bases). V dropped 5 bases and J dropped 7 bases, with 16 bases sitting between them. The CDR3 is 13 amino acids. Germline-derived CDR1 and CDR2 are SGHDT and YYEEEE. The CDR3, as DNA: TGTGCCAGCAGGCGAAACAGGGTTGGTGAGCAGTACGTC. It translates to CASRRNRVGEQYV.

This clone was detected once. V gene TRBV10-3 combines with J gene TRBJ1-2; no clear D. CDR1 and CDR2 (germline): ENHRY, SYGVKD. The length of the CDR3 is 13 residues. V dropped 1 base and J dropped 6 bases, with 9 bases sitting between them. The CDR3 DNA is TGTGCCATCAGTGAGTGGAGCTCAGATGGCTACACCTTC. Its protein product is CAISEWSSDGYTF.

For the CDR3, the DNA is TGTGCCAGCAATGACAGGGGGCCTGAAAAACTGTTTTTT. It translates to CASNDRGPEKLFF. This chain uses TRBV2 with TRBJ1-4; TRBD1 aligns across 10 bases. The CDR3 is 13 residues long. CDR1 and CDR2 (germline): SNHLY, FYNNEI. V lost 7 bases and J lost 7; bases outside the gene matches: 3.